This TCR beta chain comes out of a study of T cell responses to AZD1222 COVID-19 vaccine. General observations from the study: White British ancestry dominated among donors, who included more females, and clonal diversity was possibly underestimated.

Comments on this clone: Its antigen is not known.

The repertoire was sequenced with immunoSEQ multiplex PCR; TCRdb's copy has only in-frame clones and lacks some. The table includes some 83,000 clones, 86% detected once. The sample was peripheral blood, taken on day 0 of AZD1222 vaccination. The TCR sequence derives from an adult in good health.

CDR3 coding DNA: TGTGCTAGTGGTTCGACAGCAGGAGGTACCATCCTCGGGGACTACAATGAGCAGTTCTTC. Its translation: CASGSTAGGTILGDYNEQFF. The chain employs TRBV12-5 and TRBJ2-1, with D perhaps matching TRBD1 or TRBD2 (5 bases each). The CDR3 runs 20 residues. The germline gives CDR1 LGHNT, CDR2 FRNRAP. Trimming removed 4 bases from V and 3 bases from J, with 28 bases in between.